Listed here are 21 T cell receptor beta chains from one sample, sequenced in a study of T cell changes during pregnancy in multiple sclerosis. Measured with immunoSEQ multiplex PCR; TCRdb has only the in-frame clones, and not every one. The sample shows 35,000 to 40,000 clones, around 90% of them seen only once. The starting material was CD4+ T cells from peripheral blood mononuclear cells, obtained after pregnancy. These receptors were taken from a female donor in good health, enrolled as a control in a pregnancy study.

This chain links TRBV7-2 with TRBJ2-7, with D perhaps matching TRBD2 (5 bases). The CDR3 is 15 residues long. Between the trimmed V and J ends, which lost 1 base and 2 bases, there was a span of 12 bases. CDR1 SGHTA and CDR2 FQGNSA come from the germline V gene. The CDR3 spells CASSLERLATYEQYF. In DNA, the CDR3 is TGTGCCAGCAGCTTAGAGCGGCTAGCCACCTACGAGCAGTACTTC.

The chain uses TRBV5-1 and TRBJ1-1, with 7 bases that match TRBD1. V lost 5 bases, J lost 5 bases, and 6 bases stayed unmatched. The CDR3 extends over 13 amino acids. From germline, CDR1 is SGHRS and CDR2 YFSETQ. The CDR3 is CASSTKGATEAFF. The CDR3 DNA reads TGCGCCAGCAGTACCAAGGGGGCGACTGAAGCTTTCTTT.

J is TRBJ2-2 and V is TRBV6-5; perhaps TRBD1 as D (5 bases). V dropped 3 bases and J dropped 3 bases, with 8 bases sitting between them. This CDR3 has 14 amino acids. Germline values: CDR1 MNHEY, CDR2 SVGAGI. This CDR3 is CASSYDRDTGELFF. CDR3 in DNA: TGTGCCAGCAGTTATGACAGAGACACCGGGGAGCTGTTTTTT.

This chain links TRBV2 with TRBJ1-5; D possibly corresponds to TRBD1 (6 bases). The V gene lost 3 bases and the J gene lost 5 bases, with 11 bases spanning the gap. This CDR3 contains 14 residues. Per the germline V gene, CDR1 is SNHLY and CDR2 is FYNNEI. In nucleotides, the CDR3 is TGTGCCAGCAGTGACGGGGGGGCCGATCAGCCCCAGCATTTT. Protein product: CASSDGGADQPQHF.

The V gene is TRBV19, the J gene TRBJ2-5; D remains ambiguous. The CDR3 has 13 residues. Trimming shortened V by 6 bases and J by 2 bases, and 10 bases separated the two germline ends. Looked up from germline, CDR1 is LNHDA and CDR2 is SQIVND (reference sequence). The CDR3 DNA is TGTGCCAGTAGAATCGGTAATCAAGAGACCCAGTACTTC. This translates into CASRIGNQETQYF.

The CDR3 DNA reads TGTGCCAGCAGCTCGAGACAGGGCGCCTCATGGGCCGAGCAGTACTTC. Amino acid sequence: CASSSRQGASWAEQYF. The rearrangement joins TRBV7-2 to TRBJ2-7; 7 bases line up with TRBD1. The CDR3 has 16 amino acids. Germline CDR1 SGHTA, CDR2 FQGNSA. The junction had 15 bases not matched to a gene; V was cut back by 4 bases and J by 6 bases.

The rearrangement links TRBV19 to TRBJ2-2; 10 nucleotides line up with TRBD1. Trimming cost V 4 bases and J 0 bases; bases outside gene matches: 2. Germline CDR1 is LNHDA and CDR2 is SQIVND (reference sequence). The CDR3 runs 16 residues. The chain's CDR3 is CASSRGQGANTGELFF. In nucleotides, the CDR3 is TGTGCCAGTAGTAGAGGACAGGGGGCGAACACCGGGGAGCTGTTTTTT.

The V gene is TRBV5-4, the J gene TRBJ2-2; TRBD2 matches at 14 bases. The junction had 8 bases not matched to a gene; V was cut back by 2 bases and J by 8 bases. This CDR3 has 17 amino acids. Germline V gene lookup returns CDR1 SGHNT and CDR2 YYREEE (reference sequence). The CDR3 nucleotides read TGTGCCAGCAGCTTAAAGCGACTAGCGGGGGGGGAGGGGGAGCTGTTTTTT. Translated, it gives CASSLKRLAGGEGELFF.

The J gene is TRBJ1-2, the V gene TRBV19, with 11 bases fitting TRBD1. With V trimmed by 7 bases and J by 8 bases, 6 bases remained unmatched. The germline V gene encodes CDR1 LNHDA and CDR2 SQIVND (reference sequence). The CDR3 consists of 13 residues. CDR3 in amino acids: CASTRTGGWGYTF. CDR3 bases: TGTGCCAGTACCCGGACAGGGGGCTGGGGCTACACCTTC.

The chain joins TRBV7-6 to TRBJ2-2; 8 bases line up with TRBD1. Trimming cost V 1 base and J 7 bases; bases outside gene matches: 8. The CDR3 runs 16 residues. Germline V lookup: CDR1 SGHVS, CDR2 FNYEAQ. CDR3 nucleotides: TGTGCCAGCAGCTTAGGTCTCAGGGGGCGCATCGGGGAGCTGTTTTTT. Translating it yields CASSLGLRGRIGELFF.

This rearrangement joins TRBV18 to TRBJ1-3; TRBD1 aligns across 8 bases. V dropped 6 bases and J dropped 0; count of bases not matched to a gene: 4. Germline V gives CDR1 KGHSH, CDR2 LQKENI. The CDR3 is 15 amino acids. The CDR3 protein is CASSTGTGSGNTIYF. The CDR3 nucleotides read TGTGCCAGCTCCACCGGGACAGGCTCTGGAAACACCATATATTTT.

The chain carries TRBV11-2 and TRBJ1-4, with 7 bases lining up with TRBD1. Germline values: CDR1 SGHAT, CDR2 FQNNGV. The V gene end was trimmed by 2 bases and the J gene end by 13 bases; junction bases not matched to a gene: 13. There are 15 residues in the CDR3. This CDR3 is CASSLTQGTPGGLFF. CDR3 sequence (DNA): TGTGCCAGCAGCTTAACACAGGGAACCCCAGGGGGACTGTTTTTT.

The chain recombines TRBV28 with TRBJ2-3; 10 nucleotides agree with TRBD1. J gave up 6 bases and V 5 bases, and 8 bases lay outside the gene matches. The CDR3 is 15 amino acids. Germline assignment: CDR1 MDHEN and CDR2 SYDVKM. CDR3 loop: CASSHRQGARDTQYF. The CDR3 DNA reads TGTGCCAGCAGTCACCGACAGGGGGCGCGGGATACGCAGTATTTT.

The CDR3 nucleotides read TGTGCCAGCAGCGTGGACAGGGGGCAGGTACGGTACTTC. Its translation is CASSVDRGQVRYF. The J gene is TRBJ2-7, the V gene TRBV5-4; 11 nucleotides line up with TRBD1. V shed 4 bases and J 12 bases; nucleotides not matched to a gene: 9. This CDR3 is 13 amino acids long. The germline CDR1 and CDR2 sequences are SGHNT and YYREEE (reference sequence).

The rearrangement joins TRBV5-1 to TRBJ2-2; 7 bases fit TRBD2. CDR1 SGHRS and CDR2 YFSETQ come from the germline V gene. This CDR3 spans 13 amino acids. V was pared by 5 bases and J by 7 bases, with 5 bases of the junction left unmatched. The CDR3 DNA follows: TGCGCCAGCAGTCACACTAGCGACGGGGAGCTGTTTTTT. It specifies CASSHTSDGELFF.

The J gene is TRBJ2-7, the V gene TRBV7-2, with 8 positions matching TRBD2. Germline-derived CDR1 and CDR2 are SGHTA and FQGNSA. CDR3 size: 16 residues. Trimming at V came to 3 bases and at J to 7 bases, leaving 14 bases not matched to a gene. The CDR3 is CASSFTPGLGSGEQYF. The CDR3 bases are TGTGCCAGCAGCTTCACCCCGGGACTAGGATCGGGGGAGCAGTACTTC.

The V gene is TRBV7-2, the J gene TRBJ1-1; 7 bases match TRBD1. CDR1 SGHTA and CDR2 FQGNSA come from the germline V gene. CDR3 length: 13 amino acids. Losses at the gene ends were 6 bases for V and 9 bases for J; bases not matched to a gene: 10. CDR3 bases: TGTGCCAGCAGGCCCAGGGGGATCTTTAAAGCTTTCTTT. It codes for CASRPRGIFKAFF.

J is TRBJ2-7 and V is TRBV28; 14 bases agree with TRBD2. Germline loops: CDR1 MDHEN, CDR2 SYDVKM. J lost 5 bases, V lost 5 bases, and 8 bases had no gene match. The CDR3 has 16 amino acids. This CDR3 reads CASSARTSGRNHEQYF. In DNA form, the CDR3 reads TGTGCCAGCAGTGCTAGGACTAGCGGGAGGAACCACGAGCAGTACTTC.

The chain combines TRBV5-6 with TRBJ2-2, with D perhaps TRBD2 (6 bases). The CDR3 length is 14 residues. Deletions cut 4 bases from V and 2 bases from J, with 9 bases between. Germline CDR1 is SGHDT and CDR2 is YYEEEE. CDR3 DNA sequence: TGTGCCAGCAGCCGGCGGGGAAACACCGGGGAGCTGTTTTTT. As protein: CASSRRGNTGELFF. Variable domain in full (rest from reference TRBV5-6 and TRBJ2-2): DAGVTQSPTHLIKTRGQQVTLRCSPKSGHDTVSWYQQALGQGPQFIFQYYEEEERQRGNFPDRFSGHQFPNYSSELNVNALLLGDSALYLCASSRRGNTGELFFGEGSRLTVL.

The rearrangement uses TRBV7-9 and TRBJ1-4, with a possible D match to TRBD1 (5 bases). CDR1 is SEHNR and CDR2 is FQNEAQ in the germline V gene (reference sequence). V was shortened by 6 bases and J by 6 bases, with 17 bases between the two germline ends. CDR3 length: 15 residues. Here the CDR3 DNA reads TGTGCCAGCAGTTTCAACAGGTTGGGTCATGAAAAACTGTTTTTT. Its protein is CASSFNRLGHEKLFF.

This clone was recorded once. This rearrangement joins TRBV19 to TRBJ1-1; a weak D match, TRBD1 (6 bases). The CDR3 totals 13 residues. Trimming took 5 bases from V and 4 from J, leaving 11 bases between them. Per the germline V gene, CDR1 is LNHDA and CDR2 is SQIVND (reference sequence). CDR3 in amino acids: CASSGRGGTEAFF. DNA of the CDR3: TGTGCCAGTAGTGGGAGGGGGGGCACTGAAGCTTTCTTT.